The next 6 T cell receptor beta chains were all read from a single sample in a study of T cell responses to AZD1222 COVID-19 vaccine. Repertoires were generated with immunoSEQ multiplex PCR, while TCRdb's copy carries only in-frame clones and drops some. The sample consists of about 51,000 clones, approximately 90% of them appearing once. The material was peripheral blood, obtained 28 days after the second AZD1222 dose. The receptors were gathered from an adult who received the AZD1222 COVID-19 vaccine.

Here the CDR3 reads CASSGQGASYEQYF. Here the CDR3 DNA reads TGCGCCAGCAGCGGACAGGGGGCCTCCTACGAGCAGTACTTC. The chain uses TRBV5-1 and TRBJ2-7, with 11 bases fitting TRBD1. The CDR3 spans 14 residues. Germline loops: CDR1 SGHRS, CDR2 YFSETQ. Trimming removed 4 bases from V and 0 bases from J; junction bases left unmatched: 0.

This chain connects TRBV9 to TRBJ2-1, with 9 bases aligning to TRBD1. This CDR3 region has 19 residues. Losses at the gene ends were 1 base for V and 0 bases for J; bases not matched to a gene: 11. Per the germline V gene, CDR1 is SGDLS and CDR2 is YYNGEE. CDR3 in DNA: TGTGCCAGCAGCGTACATTACAGGGGGCCACAGAGCTCCTACAATGAGCAGTTCTTC. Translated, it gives CASSVHYRGPQSSYNEQFF.

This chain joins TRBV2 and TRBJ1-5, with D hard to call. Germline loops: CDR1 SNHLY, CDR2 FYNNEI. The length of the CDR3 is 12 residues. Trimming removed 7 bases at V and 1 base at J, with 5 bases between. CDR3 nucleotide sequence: TGTGCCAGCACAGAAAGCAATCAGCCCCAGCATTTT. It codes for CASTESNQPQHF.

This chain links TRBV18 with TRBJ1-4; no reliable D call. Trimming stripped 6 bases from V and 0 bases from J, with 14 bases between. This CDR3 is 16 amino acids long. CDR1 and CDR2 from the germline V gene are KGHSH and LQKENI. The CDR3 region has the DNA TGTGCCAGCTCTCAGTCGGGAACCGCAACTAATGAAAAACTGTTTTTT. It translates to CASSQSGTATNEKLFF.

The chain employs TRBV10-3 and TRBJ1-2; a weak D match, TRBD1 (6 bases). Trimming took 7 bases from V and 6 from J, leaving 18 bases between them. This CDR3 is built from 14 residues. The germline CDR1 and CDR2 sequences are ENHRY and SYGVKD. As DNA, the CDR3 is TGTGCCATCAAAGCCTCAGTCAGGGGAAATGGCTACACCTTC. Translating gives CAIKASVRGNGYTF.

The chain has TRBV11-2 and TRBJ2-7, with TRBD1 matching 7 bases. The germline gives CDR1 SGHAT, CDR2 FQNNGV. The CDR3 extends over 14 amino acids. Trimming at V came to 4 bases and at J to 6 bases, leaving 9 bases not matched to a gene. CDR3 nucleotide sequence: TGTGCCAGCAGCTCCCTGAGGGGGCGAGTCGAGCAGTACTTC. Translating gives CASSSLRGRVEQYF.